The clone carrying this T cell receptor beta chain was recorded a few times. As yet, its antigen is unknown. These data come from a study of T-cell memory formation after mild COVID-19. General study results and limits: Balance between CD4 and CD8 was seen in clones contracting day 15 to 85, and a CD4+ lean was seen in later expanders. Largely, contracting CD4+ clones fell within CM and EM, and contracting CD8+ clones within EMRA.

Constant-segment primers served in 5'RACE that generated TCR alpha and TCR beta cDNA libraries bearing sample barcodes and UMIs. TCRdb re-called the 5' RACE reads with MiXCR, one entry per CDR3 protein. The sample shows just over 300,000 distinct CDR3 sequences, approximately 19% of them seen only once. The specimen sequenced was PBMCs or a T cell subset sorted from them (not recorded which). This receptor was taken from a young man who had mild COVID-19 (a few samples of this study predate the infection). Cell type and time point are not known.

The CDR3 loop is CASTHPPRDTEAFF. For the CDR3, the DNA is TGTGCCAGCACCCACCCGCCTCGGGACACTGAAGCTTTCTTT. The chain couples TRBV7-9 to TRBJ1-1; D is undetermined. Germline V gene data show CDR1 as SEHNR and CDR2 as FQNEAQ (reference sequence). V was cut by 7 bases and J by 3 bases, with 15 bases left in between. The CDR3 totals 14 residues.